This TCR beta chain was sequenced for a study of somatic mutations in cytotoxic T cells in rheumatoid arthritis. Germline V gene data show CDR1 as WSHSY and CDR2 as SAAADI. V lost 3 bases, J lost 0 bases, and 4 bases stayed unmatched. The CDR3 loop spans 15 amino acids. Whole-study findings and limits: CD8+ T-cell clonality showed no significant difference between rheumatoid arthritis patients and age-matched healthy controls. Only rheumatoid arthritis patients, not healthy controls, showed CD8+ clonality increasing with age. Within 8 of 65 patients, the single biggest CD8+ clone made up more than 20% of CD8+ cells.

Note on this clone: What it binds is not known.

The table came from immunoSEQ multiplex PCR; TCRdb's copy has only in-frame clones and leaves some out. This table holds fewer than 15,000 clones, about nine tenths found once. The sequenced material came from CD4+ T cells sorted from blood. The chain joins TRBV10-2 to TRBJ2-7, with 8 bases lining up with TRBD1. This sequence was found in a man aged 65 to 79 with rheumatoid arthritis. CDR3 region: CASSDRTGSSYEQYF. The CDR3, as DNA: TGCGCCAGCAGTGACCGGACAGGGAGCTCCTACGAGCAGTACTTC.